These 10 T cell receptor beta chains share one sample of origin, sequenced in a study of monozygotic twins with inflammatory bowel disease. TCRdb re-called the 5' RACE reads, yielding one record per CDR3 amino acid sequence without DNA. This sample's table reports over 120,000 distinct CDR3 sequences. Sequencing used blood. These receptors all stem from a human donor with ulcerative colitis or Crohn's disease, or a healthy co-twin of an affected twin (not recorded which).

This chain joins TRBV5-1 and TRBJ1-4; the TRBD1 assignment by TCRdb is unverifiable without DNA. This CDR3 has 13 amino acids. Per germline, CDR1 SGHRS and CDR2 YFSETQ. Here the CDR3 reads CASSGRSGEKLFF.

This rearrangement joins TRBV20-1 to TRBJ1-1. The CDR3 is 17 residues long. Germline V lookup: CDR1 DFQATT, CDR2 SNEGSKA (reference sequence). The CDR3 is CSARDLKLPDGNTEAFF.

The chain joins TRBV5-1 to TRBJ1-2. Germline V gene sequence: CDR1 SGHRS, CDR2 YFSETQ. The CDR3 has 15 amino acids. The CDR3 spells CASNVRPLDLRGYTF.

V is TRBV30 and J is TRBJ2-3; the D call of TRBD1 rests on TCRdb alone, since no DNA is present to check it. The CDR3 is made up of 19 amino acids. Germline loops: CDR1 GTSNPN, CDR2 SVGIG (reference sequence). The CDR3 reads CAWSSAPRGQEPSTDTQYF.

CDR3: CASSTPRLAGVRTDTQYF. The chain carries TRBV5-1 and TRBJ2-3; TCRdb picks TRBD2, but there is no DNA to check that call. CDR1 is SGHRS, CDR2 YFSETQ, per germline. The CDR3 runs 18 residues.

CDR3 loop: CASSLVTGVDTEAFF. The V and J genes are TRBV5-1 and TRBJ1-1; the TCRdb D gene call, TRBD1, has no DNA to confirm it. The CDR3 is 15 residues long. From germline, CDR1 is SGHRS and CDR2 YFSETQ.

V usage is TRBV4-3 and J usage is TRBJ2-3; TCRdb indicates TRBD2, and absent DNA this call remains unverified. Germline CDR1 reads LGHNA; CDR2 reads YSLEER. The CDR3 loop spans 20 amino acids. The CDR3 loop is CASSQEVALAGGLGTDTQYF.

The chain is built from TRBV18 and TRBJ1-6; TCRdb names TRBD1, which stays unverified in the absence of DNA. Germline V gives CDR1 KGHSH, CDR2 LQKENI. This CDR3 has 16 amino acids. CDR3 loop: CASSFPGQGGDSPLHF.

J is TRBJ2-3 and V is TRBV29-1; TCRdb proposes TRBD2, but this gene call is untestable without DNA. This CDR3 contains 12 residues. The germline V gene encodes CDR1 SQVTM and CDR2 ANQGSEA. CDR3 region: CSVEVEGDTQYF.

This chain joins TRBV5-1 and TRBJ1-2; without DNA, the TCRdb call of TRBD1 cannot be checked. Germline V gene sequence: CDR1 SGHRS, CDR2 YFSETQ. The CDR3 is 14 amino acids. CDR3: CASSLDIGTYGYTF.